Listed here are 16 T cell receptor beta chains from one sample, sequenced in a study of identical twins. TCRdb re-analysed the 5' RACE reads in MiXCR, keeping a single row per CDR3 protein. This table holds some 440,000 distinct CDR3 sequences, 20% to 30% found once. These same records also appear under a second study, on T cells expressing NK-cell markers.

Sequencing was performed on CD4+ T cells sorted from blood. These receptors were collected from a woman aged 18 to 35 in good health.

This chain uses TRBV7-2 with TRBJ2-2; D unclear. Trimming left V 6 bases short and J 2 bases short, with 13 bases between. This CDR3 contains 15 residues. Germline values: CDR1 SGHTA, CDR2 FQGNSA. This chain's CDR3 is CASSPFIRNTGELFF. The CDR3 coding sequence is TGTGCCAGCAGTCCCTTTATAAGAAACACCGGGGAGCTGTTTTTT.

The chain employs TRBV12-3 or TRBV12-4 and TRBJ2-4; 7 bases are a match to TRBD2. CDR3 length equals 15 residues. The trim removed 7 bases at V and 1 base at J, leaving 7 bases unmatched. CDR3: CASTLREGAKNIQYF. The CDR3 DNA sequence: TGTGCCAGCACCCTCAGGGAGGGGGCCAAAAACATTCAGTACTTC.

The chain employs TRBV20-1 and TRBJ1-5; D is possibly TRBD1 (5 bases). Germline assignment: CDR1 DFQATT and CDR2 SNEGSKA (reference sequence). V lost 1 base and J 7 bases, leaving 14 bases between the germline ends. The CDR3 contains 14 residues. CDR3 nucleotides: TGCAGTGCTAGAGCTACAGGTTCCGCCCAGCCCCAGCATTTT. The encoded protein is CSARATGSAQPQHF.

This clonotype was recorded a few times. CDR3 sequence reads: CASSYRRTSGSYNEQFF. CDR3 nucleotide sequence: TGTGCCAGCAGTTACCGGAGGACTAGCGGGAGTTACAATGAGCAGTTCTTC. V is TRBV6-5 and J is TRBJ2-1; 13 nucleotides line up with TRBD2. V trimming: 2 bases; J trimming: 4 bases; junction bases outside the gene matches: 5. This CDR3 contains 17 residues. The germline gives CDR1 MNHEY, CDR2 SVGAGI.

V and J are TRBV12-3 or TRBV12-4 and TRBJ2-5; possible D gene TRBD2, 5 bases. This CDR3 spans 14 amino acids. V gave up 3 bases and J gave up 5 bases, with 13 bases separating them. CDR3 in amino acids: CASSFGISPETQYF. CDR3 DNA: TGTGCCAGCAGTTTCGGGATATCCCCCGAGACCCAGTACTTC.

This clonotype was picked up a small number of times. The chain joins TRBV18 to TRBJ1-1; TRBD1 aligns across 7 bases. This CDR3 is built from 14 residues. Germline-derived CDR1 and CDR2 are KGHSH and LQKENI. The V segment lost 4 bases and the J segment 6 bases; nucleotides outside the gene matches: 8. CDR3 DNA sequence: TGTGCCAGCTCACGCGACAGGGAAGGTGCTGAAGCTTTCTTT. Amino acid sequence: CASSRDREGAEAFF.

This clonotype came up a few times. The chain couples TRBV12-3 or TRBV12-4 to TRBJ1-3, with a possible D match to TRBD1 (5 bases). The CDR3 runs 17 residues. V dropped 6 bases and J dropped 0 bases, with 18 bases sitting between them. CDR3 residues: CASSRPGRSSSGNTIYF. In DNA, the CDR3 is TGTGCCAGCAGCCGCCCGGGACGGTCGAGCTCTGGAAACACCATATATTTT.

The sample holds a few counts of this clonotype. The V call is TRBV11-3, the J call TRBJ2-7; D remains unclear. CDR1 and CDR2 from the germline V gene are SGHNT and YENEEA. V was trimmed by 5 bases and J by 0 bases, leaving 17 bases between them. The CDR3 is 16 amino acids. The CDR3 sequence: CASSENRAKSSYEQYF. In nucleotides, the CDR3 is TGTGCCAGCAGCGAAAACCGGGCGAAAAGCTCCTACGAGCAGTACTTC. Together with reference TRBV11-3 and TRBJ2-7, the CDR3 gives the full variable domain: EAGVVQSPRYKIIEKKQPVAFWCNPISGHNTLYWYLQNLGQGPELLIRYENEEAVDDSQLPKDRFSAERLKGVDSTLKIQPAELGDSAVYLCASSENRAKSSYEQYFGPGTRLTVT.

The chain uses TRBV20-1 and TRBJ2-4, with a weak D call TRBD2 (5 bases). Germline CDR1 and CDR2: DFQATT and SNEGSKA (reference sequence). This CDR3 has 13 amino acids. V lost 6 bases and J 2 bases, leaving 11 bases between the germline ends. CDR3 DNA sequence: TGCAGTGCCCCGACGGGAACCAAAAACATTCAGTACTTC. Translated: CSAPTGTKNIQYF.

This rearrangement joins TRBV20-1 to TRBJ1-1; 8 bases match TRBD1. The CDR3 is 15 amino acids. Trimming removed 5 bases from V and 1 base from J; junction bases left unmatched: 9. Germline V gene lookup returns CDR1 DFQATT and CDR2 SNEGSKA (reference sequence). The CDR3 is CSAPLGTGRNTEAFF. CDR3 DNA sequence: TGCAGTGCTCCTCTCGGGACAGGTAGGAACACTGAAGCTTTCTTT.

In DNA, the CDR3 is TGTGCCACCGAAACTAGCGGGGCTAGCTCCTACAATGAGCAGTTCTTC. Translated: CATETSGASSYNEQFF. This chain uses TRBV25-1 with TRBJ2-1; 10 nucleotides align to TRBD2. Trimming took 10 bases from V and 0 from J; bases not matched to a gene: 9. The CDR3 runs 16 residues. From germline, CDR1 is MGHDK and CDR2 SYGVNS.

This clonotype came up a few times. The chain has TRBV6-6 and TRBJ2-5; D uncertain. Germline values: CDR1 MNHNY, CDR2 SVGAGI (reference sequence). The CDR3 runs 13 residues. Trimming cost V 7 bases and J 4 bases, with 13 bases left between them. The CDR3 is CASTNLNRETQYF. DNA for the CDR3: TGTGCCAGCACCAATCTCAACAGAGAGACCCAGTACTTC.

The chain links TRBV20-1 to TRBJ2-3, with 9 bases matching TRBD2. The CDR3 length is 17 residues. The ends lost 0 bases at V and 1 base at J; junction bases unmatched: 8. CDR1 and CDR2 (germline): DFQATT, SNEGSKA (reference sequence). The CDR3 sequence: CSARDAAGGGGTDTQYF. The DNA for the CDR3 is TGCAGTGCTAGAGATGCCGCCGGCGGGGGGGGCACAGATACGCAGTATTTT.

The V call is TRBV6-1, the J call TRBJ2-5; 10 bases are a match to TRBD2. Per germline, CDR1 MNHNS and CDR2 SASEGT. Unmatched junction bases numbered 8, after V lost 5 bases and J lost 5 bases. The CDR3 contains 15 residues. In nucleotides, the CDR3 is TGTGCCAGCAGTCGAAGCGGGGGGGCCGGGGAGACCCAGTACTTC. Translating it yields CASSRSGGAGETQYF.

This clonotype came up a few times. The rearrangement joins TRBV4-3 to TRBJ1-1; no clear D gene. This CDR3 has 13 amino acids. V lost 1 base and J 2 bases, leaving 5 bases between the germline ends. Germline V gives CDR1 LGHNA, CDR2 YSLEER. CDR3 nucleotide sequence: TGCGCCAGCAGCCAAGGTTATAACACTGAAGCTTTCTTT. Its protein product is CASSQGYNTEAFF.

The table lists this clonotype with a few counts. The V and J genes are TRBV5-1 and TRBJ2-5; D not resolved. V lost 2 bases and J lost 2, with 10 bases in between. CDR1 and CDR2 from the germline V gene are SGHRS and YFSETQ. CDR3 length: 14 amino acids. The CDR3 nucleotides read TGCGCCAGCAGCTTAGACGCCCGTCAAGAGACCCAGTACTTC. This sequence encodes CASSLDARQETQYF.